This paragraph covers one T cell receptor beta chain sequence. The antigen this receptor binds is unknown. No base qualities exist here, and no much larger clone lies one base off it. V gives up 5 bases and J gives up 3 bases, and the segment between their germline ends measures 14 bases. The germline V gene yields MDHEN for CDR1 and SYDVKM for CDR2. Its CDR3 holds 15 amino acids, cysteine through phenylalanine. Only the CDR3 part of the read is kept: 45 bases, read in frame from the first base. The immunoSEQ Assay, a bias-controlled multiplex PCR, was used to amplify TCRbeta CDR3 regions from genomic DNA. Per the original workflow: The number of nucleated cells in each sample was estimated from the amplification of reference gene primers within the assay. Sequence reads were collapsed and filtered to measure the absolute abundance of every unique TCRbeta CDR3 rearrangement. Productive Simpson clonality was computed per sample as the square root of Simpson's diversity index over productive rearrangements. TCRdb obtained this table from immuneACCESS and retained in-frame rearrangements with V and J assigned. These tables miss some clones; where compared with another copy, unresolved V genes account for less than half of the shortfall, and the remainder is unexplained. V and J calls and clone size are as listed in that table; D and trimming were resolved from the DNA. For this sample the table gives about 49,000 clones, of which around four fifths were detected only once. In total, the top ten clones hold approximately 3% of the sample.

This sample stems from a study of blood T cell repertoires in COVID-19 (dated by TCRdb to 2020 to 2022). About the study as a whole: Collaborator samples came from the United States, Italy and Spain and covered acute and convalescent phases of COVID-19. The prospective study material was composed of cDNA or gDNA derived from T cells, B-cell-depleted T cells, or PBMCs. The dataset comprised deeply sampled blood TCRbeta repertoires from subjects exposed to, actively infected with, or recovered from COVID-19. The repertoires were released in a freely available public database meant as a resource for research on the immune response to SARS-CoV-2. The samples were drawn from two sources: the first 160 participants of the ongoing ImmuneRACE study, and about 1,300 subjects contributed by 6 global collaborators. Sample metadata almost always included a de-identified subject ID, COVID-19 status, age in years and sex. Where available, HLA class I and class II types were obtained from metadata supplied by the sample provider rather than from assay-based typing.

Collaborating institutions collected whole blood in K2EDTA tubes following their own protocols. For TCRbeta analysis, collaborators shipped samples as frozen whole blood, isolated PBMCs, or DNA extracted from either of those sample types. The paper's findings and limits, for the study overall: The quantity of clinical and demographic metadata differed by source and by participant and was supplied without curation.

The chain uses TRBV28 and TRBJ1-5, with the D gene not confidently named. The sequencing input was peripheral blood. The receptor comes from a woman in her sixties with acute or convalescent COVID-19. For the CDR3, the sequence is CASSRGSSDNQPQHF. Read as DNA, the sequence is TGTGCCAGCAGTCGCGGCAGTTCGGACAATCAGCCCCAGCATTTT. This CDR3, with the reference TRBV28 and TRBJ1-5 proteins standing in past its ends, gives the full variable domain DVKVTQSSRYLVKRTGEKVFLECVQDMDHENMFWYRQDPGLGLRLIYFSYDVKMKEKGDIPEGYSVSREKKERFSLILESASTNQTSMYLCASSRGSSDNQPQHFGDGTRLSIL.